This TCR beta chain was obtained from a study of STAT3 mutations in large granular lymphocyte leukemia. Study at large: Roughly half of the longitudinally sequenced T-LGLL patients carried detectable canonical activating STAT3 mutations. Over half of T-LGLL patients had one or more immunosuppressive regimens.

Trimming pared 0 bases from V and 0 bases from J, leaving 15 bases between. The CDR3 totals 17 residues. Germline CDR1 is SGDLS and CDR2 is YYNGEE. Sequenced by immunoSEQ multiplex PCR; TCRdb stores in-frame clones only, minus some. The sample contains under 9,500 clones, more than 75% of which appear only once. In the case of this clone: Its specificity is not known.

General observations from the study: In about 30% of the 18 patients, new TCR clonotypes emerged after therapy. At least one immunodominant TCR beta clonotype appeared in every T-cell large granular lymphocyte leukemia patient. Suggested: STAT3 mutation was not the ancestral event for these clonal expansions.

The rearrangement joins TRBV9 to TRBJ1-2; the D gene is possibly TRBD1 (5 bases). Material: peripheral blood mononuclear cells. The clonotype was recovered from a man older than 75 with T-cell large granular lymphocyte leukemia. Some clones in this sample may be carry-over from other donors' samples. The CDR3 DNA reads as TGTGCCAGCAGCGTAGGATGGGGTAGGGGACCTAACTATGGCTACACCTTC. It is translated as CASSVGWGRGPNYGYTF.